The 22 T cell receptor beta chains given below trace back to one sample, sequenced in a study of cytotoxic CD8 clonotypes in ibrutinib-treated CLL. This table comes from immunoSEQ multiplex PCR, and its TCRdb copy is limited to in-frame clones, with some not included. The data contain 110,000 to 150,000 clones, about 91% of them singletons. The sequencing used PBMCs, collected after 12 months of ibrutinib treatment. The source is a human donor with chronic lymphocytic leukemia.

This clone was counted once. The chain couples TRBV9 to TRBJ2-7, with D hard to call. The germline CDR1 and CDR2 sequences are SGDLS and YYNGEE. The CDR3 has 15 amino acids. V shed 0 bases and J shed 1 base, with 11 bases lying between them. The CDR3 loop reads CASSVGWEWSYEQYF. The CDR3 region has the DNA TGTGCCAGCAGCGTAGGGTGGGAATGGTCCTACGAGCAGTACTTC.

This chain joins TRBV27 and TRBJ1-4; D remains unclear. Trimming left V 5 bases short and J 5 bases short, with 12 bases between. This CDR3 comprises 14 residues. The V gene's germline CDR1 is MNHEY and CDR2 SMNVEV (reference sequence). The CDR3 nucleotides are TGTGCCAGCAGTCCACTCGGAGGAAATGAAAAACTGTTTTTT. Translation gives CASSPLGGNEKLFF. Complete variable domain (other parts from reference TRBV27 and TRBJ1-4): EAQVTQNPRYLITVTGKKLTVTCSQNMNHEYMSWYRQDPGLGLRQIYYSMNVEVTDKGDVPEGYKVSRKEKRNFPLILESPSPNQTSLYFCASSPLGGNEKLFFGSGTQLSVL.

This chain connects TRBV5-1 to TRBJ2-7, with 10 bases identical to TRBD2. The V segment lost 2 bases and the J segment 4 bases; nucleotides outside the gene matches: 18. Germline V lookup: CDR1 SGHRS, CDR2 YFSETQ. The CDR3 has 19 amino acids. CDR3 in amino acids: CASSFPPAASGRERYEQYF. Here the CDR3 DNA reads TGCGCCAGCAGCTTTCCCCCGGCCGCTAGCGGGAGAGAGAGGTACGAGCAGTACTTC. The full variable domain, in which reference TRBV5-1 and TRBJ2-7 provide the parts outside the CDR3, is KAGVTQTPRYLIKTRGQQVTLSCSPISGHRSVSWYQQTPGQGLQFLFEYFSETQRNKGNFPGRFSGRQFSNSRSEMNVSTLELGDSALYLCASSFPPAASGRERYEQYFGPGTRLTVT.

The V call is TRBV7-2, the J call TRBJ2-5; no reliable D call. Looked up from germline, CDR1 is SGHTA and CDR2 is FQGNSA. The ends were cut back, 4 bases at V and 2 bases at J, with 11 bases in the middle. The CDR3 is 14 residues long. CDR3 nucleotide sequence: TGTGCCAGCAGCTCCGGTCGGCTTCAAGAGACCCAGTACTTC. This sequence encodes CASSSGRLQETQYF.

J is TRBJ2-3 and V is TRBV29-1; D is possibly TRBD2 (6 bases). Between the trimmed V and J ends, which lost 4 bases and 5 bases, there was a span of 10 bases. The CDR3 extends over 12 amino acids. Germline values: CDR1 SQVTM, CDR2 ANQGSEA. The CDR3 reads CSVGQGGDTQYF. The DNA of the CDR3 is TGCAGCGTTGGGCAGGGAGGAGATACGCAGTATTTT.

The chain has TRBV11-2 and TRBJ2-1; 7 positions match TRBD2. The CDR3 is 17 amino acids. Germline values: CDR1 SGHAT, CDR2 FQNNGV. V dropped 0 bases and J dropped 4; count of bases not matched to a gene: 9. CDR3 bases: TGTGCCAGCAGCTTAGAGTTCGGAACTAGCGATTACAATGAGCAGTTCTTC. As protein: CASSLEFGTSDYNEQFF. The whole variable domain, filled in from reference TRBV11-2 and TRBJ2-1, reads EAGVAQSPRYKIIEKRQSVAFWCNPISGHATLYWYQQILGQGPKLLIQFQNNGVVDDSQLPKDRFSAERLKGVDSTLKIQPAKLEDSAVYLCASSLEFGTSDYNEQFFGPGTRLTVL.

The V gene is TRBV27, the J gene TRBJ2-5; the match to TRBD1 covers 9 bases. In germline, CDR1 is MNHEY, CDR2 SMNVEV (reference sequence). The CDR3 totals 13 residues. Trimming at V came to 4 bases and at J to 4 bases, leaving 1 base not matched to a gene. The CDR3 DNA reads as TGTGCCAGCAGTTCGGGACAGGGAGAGACCCAGTACTTC. Translated: CASSSGQGETQYF.

This chain uses TRBV4-3 with TRBJ2-3; D unclear. The length of the CDR3 is 13 residues. The germline gives CDR1 LGHNA, CDR2 YSLEER. V dropped 1 base and J dropped 8 bases, with 10 bases sitting between them. This chain's CDR3 is CASSQGSVPTQYF. As DNA, the CDR3 is TGCGCCAGCAGCCAAGGATCCGTTCCTACGCAGTATTTT.

The chain is built from TRBV7-2 and TRBJ2-2; a possible D gene is TRBD2 (5 bases). Trimming took off 5 bases at V and 4 bases at J, with 11 bases between the two ends. Germline CDR1 is SGHTA and CDR2 is FQGNSA. The CDR3 has 14 amino acids. CDR3 residues: CASSLKLVTGELFF. The CDR3 coding sequence is TGTGCCAGCAGCCTTAAACTAGTCACCGGGGAGCTGTTTTTT. The full variable domain, its missing parts supplied by reference TRBV7-2 and TRBJ2-2, is GAGVSQSPSNKVTEKGKDVELRCDPISGHTALYWYRQSLGQGLEFLIYFQGNSAPDKSGLPSDRFSAERTGGSVSTLTIQRTQQEDSAVYLCASSLKLVTGELFFGEGSRLTVL.

The V and J genes are TRBV10-3 and TRBJ1-2; maybe TRBD1 (6 bases). Between the trimmed V and J ends, which lost 4 bases and 1 base, there was a span of 13 bases. The CDR3 contains 15 residues. In germline, CDR1 is ENHRY, CDR2 SYGVKD. CDR3 sequence: CAISGLQGSNYGYTF. CDR3 nucleotide sequence: TGTGCCATCAGTGGGCTGCAGGGGAGTAACTATGGCTACACCTTC.

V usage is TRBV28 and J usage is TRBJ2-3, with 7 bases lining up with TRBD1. The CDR3 spans 14 residues. Germline-derived CDR1 and CDR2 are MDHEN and SYDVKM. The V gene end was trimmed by 5 bases and the J gene end by 6 bases; junction bases not matched to a gene: 8. CDR3 amino acids: CASSRQGLGDTQYF. For the CDR3, the DNA is TGTGCCAGCAGTCGACAGGGCCTGGGGGATACGCAGTATTTT.

The rearrangement links TRBV7-6 to TRBJ2-1, with D hard to call. Trimming shortened V by 4 bases and J by 7 bases, and 17 bases separated the two germline ends. Looked up from germline, CDR1 is SGHVS and CDR2 is FNYEAQ. The length of the CDR3 is 15 residues. The CDR3 DNA follows: TGTGCCAGCAGCTCGATGACAACTGCCGGGAATGAGCAGTTCTTC. Amino acid sequence: CASSSMTTAGNEQFF.

The rearrangement links TRBV19 to TRBJ2-2; D ambiguous. The CDR3 is 13 residues long. Germline V CDR1 and CDR2: LNHDA, SQIVND (reference sequence). V shed 3 bases and J shed 9 bases, with 11 bases lying between them. CDR3 sequence: CASSMTSGRELFF. Here the CDR3 DNA reads TGTGCCAGTAGTATGACGTCCGGCCGGGAGCTGTTTTTT.

CDR3 coding DNA: TGTGCCTGGAGTGAGTACGAAAAACTGTTTTTT. Translated: CAWSEYEKLFF. This chain links TRBV30 with TRBJ1-4; D not resolved. The CDR3 loop spans 11 amino acids. Trimming removed 1 base at V and 8 bases at J, with 5 bases between. Germline CDR1 reads GTSNPN; CDR2 reads SVGIG (reference sequence).

V usage is TRBV27 and J usage is TRBJ2-7; D remains unclear. Germline V lookup: CDR1 MNHEY, CDR2 SMNVEV (reference sequence). The CDR3 runs 13 residues. V was clipped by 7 bases and J by 5 bases, with 15 bases between them. Here the CDR3 DNA reads TGTGCCAGCACCAAGGATATATCTCACGAGCAGTACTTC. It encodes CASTKDISHEQYF.

The J gene is TRBJ1-1, the V gene TRBV18, with D possibly matching TRBD1 (6 bases). Trimming shortened V by 1 base and J by 1 base, and 7 bases separated the two germline ends. The CDR3 length is 14 residues. Germline V gene sequence: CDR1 KGHSH, CDR2 LQKENI. The CDR3 bases are TGTGCCAGCTCACCACAACAGGGGAACACTGAAGCTTTCTTT. Translating gives CASSPQQGNTEAFF.

This sequence joins TRBV27 and TRBJ2-5, with TRBD2 as a possible D gene (6 bases). Germline V gene lookup returns CDR1 MNHEY and CDR2 SMNVEV (reference sequence). Trimming stripped 5 bases from V and 4 bases from J, with 23 bases between. The CDR3 is 17 amino acids. CDR3 in DNA: TGTGCCAGCAGTAGCAGACACGGAGGGTTTTGGGGAGAGACCCAGTACTTC. This gives the protein CASSSRHGGFWGETQYF.

The chain is built from TRBV5-8 and TRBJ2-7; 11 positions match TRBD2. CDR3 length equals 15 residues. Germline CDR1 and CDR2: SGHTS and YDEGEE. J was trimmed by 0 bases and V by 6 bases; bases with no gene match: 5. The CDR3 loop reads CASTSGLAGSYEQYF. CDR3 sequence (DNA): TGTGCCAGCACAAGCGGACTAGCGGGCTCCTACGAGCAGTACTTC.

This clone was detected only once. The chain links TRBV28 to TRBJ2-3; 10 nucleotides line up with TRBD2. Per germline, CDR1 MDHEN and CDR2 SYDVKM. Trimming cost V 10 bases and J 4 bases; bases outside gene matches: 11. The CDR3 length is 15 residues. In DNA form, the CDR3 reads TGTGCCATCGCCCTTAGCGGGAGGAAGGCAGATACGCAGTATTTT. Amino acid sequence: CAIALSGRKADTQYF.

This clone came up once. The rearrangement uses TRBV5-1 and TRBJ2-5; 12 nucleotides line up with TRBD1. CDR1 and CDR2 (germline): SGHRS, YFSETQ. This CDR3 contains 15 residues. The ends lost 4 bases at V and 5 bases at J; junction bases unmatched: 6. The CDR3 here is CASSGGTGGEETQYF. The DNA of the CDR3 is TGCGCCAGCAGCGGGGGGACAGGGGGCGAGGAGACCCAGTACTTC.

The chain recombines TRBV29-1 with TRBJ2-1; the match to TRBD2 covers 9 bases. The CDR3 is made up of 15 amino acids. After removal of 2 bases from V and 8 bases from J, the junction contained 10 bases not matched to a gene. The V gene's germline CDR1 is SQVTM and CDR2 ANQGSEA. CDR3 in DNA: TGCAGCGTTGAATTCCAGCGGGAGGCCGGCGATGAGCAGTTCTTC. It is translated as CSVEFQREAGDEQFF.

The rearrangement joins TRBV12-5 to TRBJ1-1, with D unclear. This CDR3 is 13 amino acids long. Germline loops: CDR1 LGHNT, CDR2 FRNRAP. V lost 1 base, J lost 7 bases, and 10 bases lay in between. As DNA, the CDR3 is TGTGCTAGTGGTTTGGGTAACAGTGTTGAAGCTTTCTTT. This encodes CASGLGNSVEAFF.